These 30 T cell receptor beta chains came from one sample sequenced in a study of CD8 T cells in Susac syndrome. An amount of RNA that ranged from roughly 0.5 to 1 ug was reverse transcribed with random hexamers. TCRdb reanalysed the immunoSEQ multiplex PCR reads using MiXCR and keeps one entry per CDR3 protein. The sample holds more than 150,000 distinct CDR3 sequences, just under 95% seen once. Sequenced material: CD4+ T cells from PBMCs. These receptors were obtained from a human donor in good health.

This sequence joins TRBV9 and TRBJ1-2; TRBD1 aligns across 8 bases. This CDR3 has 15 residues. V dropped 0 bases and J dropped 4; count of bases not matched to a gene: 5. Germline CDR1 and CDR2: SGDLS and YYNGEE. CDR3 DNA: TGTGCCAGCAGCGTAGGAGGGGACAGGCCCTATGGCTACACCTTC. It specifies CASSVGGDRPYGYTF. The full variable domain, with the rest looked up from reference TRBV9 and TRBJ1-2, is DSGVTQTPKHLITATGQRVTLRCSPRSGDLSVYWYQQSLDQGLQFLIQYYNGEERAKGNILERFSAQQFPDLHSELNLSSLELGDSALYFCASSVGGDRPYGYTFGSGTRLTVV.

J is TRBJ2-1 and V is TRBV24-1; D remains unclear. The germline CDR1 and CDR2 sequences are KGHDR and SFDVKD. Trimming removed 3 bases at V and 9 bases at J, with 11 bases between. CDR3 length: 13 residues. CDR3 coding DNA: TGTGCCACCAGTGATCCCCTGGTGAGTGAGCAGTTCTTC. The encoded protein is CATSDPLVSEQFF.

This clonotype was seen a handful of times. The rearrangement joins TRBV28 to TRBJ1-2, with D possibly being TRBD1 (6 bases). The CDR3 has 13 residues. The germline V and J ends were trimmed by 8 bases and 4 bases, with 14 bases remaining between them. Per the germline V gene, CDR1 is MDHEN and CDR2 is SYDVKM. CDR3 nucleotide sequence: TGTGCCAGCTCCCCGGACAGCTCCTATGGCTACACCTTC. Protein: CASSPDSSYGYTF.

The rearrangement joins TRBV11-1 to TRBJ2-3; 7 nucleotides line up with TRBD1. Germline loops: CDR1 SGHAT, CDR2 FQDESV (reference sequence). The CDR3 is 14 residues long. The V gene end was trimmed by 6 bases and the J gene end by 4 bases; junction bases not matched to a gene: 7. CDR3 in amino acids: CASRRQGDADTQYF. CDR3 nucleotide sequence: TGTGCCAGCAGACGTCAGGGGGATGCAGATACGCAGTATTTT.

The V gene is TRBV21-1, the J gene TRBJ1-6. TRBV21-1 is described as a pseudogene. The CDR3 sequence is 14 residues long. For the CDR3, the DNA is TGTGCCAGCAGCAGGGGCTCCCTTAATTCACCCCTCCACTTT. Its protein is CASSRGSLNSPLHF.

The chain couples TRBV20-1 to TRBJ1-1; TRBD1 agrees at 7 bases. The germline V gene encodes CDR1 DFQATT and CDR2 SNEGSKA (reference sequence). The CDR3 totals 12 residues. J lost 4 bases, V lost 4 bases, and 3 bases had no gene match. The CDR3 coding sequence is TGCAGTGCTACTGCAGGGGGCACTGAAGCTTTCTTT. Protein product: CSATAGGTEAFF.

The rearrangement links TRBV20-1 to TRBJ2-3, with unresolved D. The germline gives CDR1 DFQATT, CDR2 SNEGSKA (reference sequence). The CDR3 sequence is 11 residues long. V was shortened by 3 bases and J by 2 bases, with 3 bases between the two germline ends. The CDR3 sequence: CSARNTDTQYF. CDR3 bases: TGCAGTGCTAGGAACACAGATACGCAGTATTTT.

The V gene is TRBV11-2, the J gene TRBJ2-3; 9 positions match TRBD2. CDR1 and CDR2 from the germline V gene are SGHAT and FQNNGV. CDR3 size: 14 residues. The V and J ends lost 2 bases and 6 bases, in that order; junction bases with no gene match: 3. The DNA of the CDR3 is TGTGCCAGCAGCTTAACTAGCGGGCGCGATACGCAGTATTTT. Protein: CASSLTSGRDTQYF.

This clonotype was seen only once. V gene TRBV7-2 combines with J gene TRBJ2-4; 8 nucleotides match TRBD1. The CDR3 runs 16 residues. Germline V gene lookup returns CDR1 SGHTA and CDR2 FQGNSA. Germline trimming cut 5 bases from V and 0 bases from J; bases unmatched to any gene: 6. CDR3 sequence reads: CASSDRGVLAKNIQYF. In DNA, the CDR3 is TGTGCCAGCAGCGACAGGGGAGTTTTAGCCAAAAACATTCAGTACTTC.

The J gene is TRBJ1-2, the V gene TRBV20-1, with D possibly being TRBD1 (6 bases). The CDR3 contains 13 residues. Trimming took off 3 bases at V and 1 base at J, with 9 bases between the two ends. The germline gives CDR1 DFQATT, CDR2 SNEGSKA (reference sequence). The CDR3 coding sequence is TGCAGTGCTAGGCCAGGGGTTAACTATGGCTACACCTTC. The encoded protein is CSARPGVNYGYTF.

The chain couples TRBV20-1 to TRBJ2-2; TRBD2 might be the D (5 bases). Germline values: CDR1 DFQATT, CDR2 SNEGSKA (reference sequence). The CDR3 contains 11 residues. V lost 5 bases, J lost 7 bases, and 8 bases lay in between. CDR3 residues: CSAFTSGELFF. DNA for the CDR3: TGCAGTGCTTTCACTAGCGGGGAGCTGTTTTTT.

The chain carries TRBV12-3 or TRBV12-4 and TRBJ2-5, with 10 nucleotides matching TRBD2. V shed 6 bases and J 2 bases; nucleotides not matched to a gene: 3. The CDR3 is 14 amino acids. The CDR3 coding sequence is TGTGCCAGCAGCCGGACTAGCGGTCAAGAGACCCAGTACTTC. Protein: CASSRTSGQETQYF.

V gene TRBV28 combines with J gene TRBJ2-3; 12 nucleotides agree with TRBD1. Trimming took 2 bases from V and 8 from J; bases not matched to a gene: 5. Germline V gene data show CDR1 as MDHEN and CDR2 as SYDVKM. The CDR3 is 15 amino acids. The CDR3 coding sequence is TGTGCCAGCAGTTTAGGGGGACAGGGGGCAGGTACGCAGTATTTT. It yields the protein CASSLGGQGAGTQYF.

This chain joins TRBV12-3 or TRBV12-4 and TRBJ1-1; 11 bases map to TRBD1. CDR3 length equals 15 residues. Trimming cost V 7 bases and J 5 bases; bases outside gene matches: 9. The CDR3 DNA reads TGTGCCAGCAAAGGACAGGGGGCGCGGGGGACTGAAGCTTTCTTT. This sequence encodes CASKGQGARGTEAFF.

The chain carries TRBV9 and TRBJ2-3; D remains unclear. The germline V and J ends were trimmed by 1 base and 4 bases, with 7 bases remaining between them. CDR1 SGDLS and CDR2 YYNGEE come from the germline V gene. This CDR3 spans 13 amino acids. DNA of the CDR3: TGTGCCAGCAGCGTAATTGACCCAGATACGCAGTATTTT. Translation: CASSVIDPDTQYF.

The chain links TRBV5-4 to TRBJ2-3, with D hard to call. The germline V gene has CDR1 SGHNT and CDR2 YYREEE (reference sequence). The germline V and J ends were trimmed by 5 bases and 1 base, with 8 bases remaining between them. This CDR3 contains 13 residues. The CDR3 is CASRTVGTDTQYF. The CDR3 nucleotides are TGTGCCAGCAGAACGGTGGGCACAGATACGCAGTATTTT.

The chain combines TRBV6-2 or TRBV6-3 with TRBJ2-3; D is possibly TRBD1 (6 bases). V was shortened by 6 bases and J by 2 bases, with 15 bases between the two germline ends. The germline V gene encodes CDR1 MNHEY and CDR2 SVGEGT. The CDR3 length is 15 residues. The CDR3 nucleotides read TGTGCCAGCAGGACAGACTGGGGGCCCACAGATACGCAGTATTTT. It encodes CASRTDWGPTDTQYF.

The gene calls are TRBV30 and TRBJ2-1; the D is unclear. V was trimmed by 3 bases and J by 6 bases, leaving 6 bases between them. Germline V gene sequence: CDR1 GTSNPN, CDR2 SVGIG (reference sequence). The CDR3 covers 11 residues. CDR3 bases: TGTGCCTGGAGGTTAGTCAATGAGCAGTTCTTC. Translation: CAWRLVNEQFF.

The CDR3 DNA reads as TGTGCCACCAGCAGAGTCCGGGGACAGCTCTCCTACGAGCAGTACTTC. It specifies CATSRVRGQLSYEQYF. V is TRBV15 and J is TRBJ2-7; 7 nucleotides align to TRBD1. The CDR3 extends over 16 amino acids. J was trimmed by 0 bases and V by 1 base; bases with no gene match: 6. Per the germline V gene, CDR1 is LNHNV and CDR2 is YYDKDF (reference sequence).

This chain joins TRBV29-1 and TRBJ2-1; maybe TRBD1 (6 bases). Germline V lookup: CDR1 SQVTM, CDR2 ANQGSEA. V was pared by 7 bases and J by 0 bases, with 10 bases between. The CDR3 contains 13 residues. The CDR3 sequence: CSANRDSYNEQFF. For the CDR3, the DNA is TGCAGCGCAAACAGGGACTCCTACAATGAGCAGTTCTTC.

This clonotype was counted a single time. The chain uses TRBV5-1 and TRBJ2-5; D is unclear. In germline, CDR1 is SGHRS, CDR2 YFSETQ. With 7 bases removed from V and 1 base from J, the gap between germline ends came to 14 bases. The CDR3 contains 14 residues. CDR3 residues: CASGVGTPQETQYF. CDR3 coding DNA: TGCGCCAGCGGGGTGGGAACCCCCCAAGAGACCCAGTACTTC.

The chain employs TRBV25-1 and TRBJ2-7; the D is unclear. Germline V CDR1 and CDR2: MGHDK, SYGVNS. Trimming removed 3 bases from V and 3 bases from J, with 6 bases in between. The CDR3 runs to 12 residues. This chain's CDR3 is CASSDKNYEQYF. CDR3 bases: TGTGCCAGCAGTGATAAGAACTACGAGCAGTACTTC.

This clonotype turned up a few times. The chain carries TRBV4-2 and TRBJ2-5, with D uncertain. The germline CDR1 and CDR2 sequences are LGHNA and YNFKEQ. V was clipped by 0 bases and J by 5 bases, with 7 bases between them. The CDR3 extends over 13 amino acids. The CDR3 loop is CASSQDWRETQYF. The CDR3 bases are TGTGCCAGCAGCCAAGATTGGCGCGAGACCCAGTACTTC.

J is TRBJ2-7 and V is TRBV4-2; a possible D gene is TRBD1 (5 bases). Trimming took 3 bases from V and 2 from J, leaving 11 bases between them. Germline CDR1 is LGHNA and CDR2 is YNFKEQ. CDR3 size: 14 residues. The CDR3 here is CASSQRQFTYEQYF. The CDR3 nucleotides are TGTGCCAGCAGCCAGAGACAGTTTACCTACGAGCAGTACTTC.

This clonotype was detected only a few times. The chain carries TRBV3-1 and TRBJ1-1, with TRBD1 identical over 7 bases. The J segment lost 6 bases and the V segment lost 1 base, leaving 2 bases of the junction unmatched. CDR3 size: 13 residues. Germline lookup yields CDR1 LGHDT and CDR2 YNNKEL (reference sequence). CDR3 DNA: TGTGCCAGCAGCCAAGGGCAGGGGGCTGAAGCTTTCTTT. It encodes CASSQGQGAEAFF.

V gene TRBV3-1 combines with J gene TRBJ1-2; the D is unclear. The V end was cut by 2 bases, the J end by 8 bases, with 9 bases between. Germline V gene sequence: CDR1 LGHDT, CDR2 YNNKEL (reference sequence). The CDR3 is 12 amino acids. The CDR3 sequence is CASSQPARGYTF. Written as DNA, the CDR3 is TGTGCCAGCAGCCAACCCGCCCGGGGCTACACCTTC.

The chain is built from TRBV3-1 and TRBJ1-1; D is unclear. Germline V gives CDR1 LGHDT, CDR2 YNNKEL (reference sequence). Trimming took 7 bases from V and 2 from J, leaving 14 bases between them. CDR3 length: 14 amino acids. The CDR3 protein is CASTSAGGNTEAFF. The CDR3, as DNA: TGTGCCAGCACCTCAGCCGGTGGTAACACTGAAGCTTTCTTT.

This sequence joins TRBV5-6 and TRBJ1-4; 10 nucleotides agree with TRBD1. The CDR3 sequence is 14 residues long. After removal of 4 bases from V and 6 bases from J, the junction contained 3 bases not matched to a gene. CDR1 SGHDT and CDR2 YYEEEE come from the germline V gene. CDR3: CASSGGTGDEKLFF. In DNA form, the CDR3 reads TGTGCCAGCAGCGGCGGGACAGGGGATGAAAAACTGTTTTTT. Based on the CDR3 plus reference TRBV5-6 and TRBJ1-4, the full variable domain is DAGVTQSPTHLIKTRGQQVTLRCSPKSGHDTVSWYQQALGQGPQFIFQYYEEEERQRGNFPDRFSGHQFPNYSSELNVNALLLGDSALYLCASSGGTGDEKLFFGSGTQLSVL.

This clonotype was counted a single time. The CDR3 loop reads CASSLERQSYEQYF. The CDR3 DNA reads TGTGCCAGCAGCTTAGAAAGGCAGTCCTACGAGCAGTACTTC. The rearrangement links TRBV11-2 to TRBJ2-7; D not certain. The V end was cut by 0 bases, the J end by 1 base, with 7 bases between. This CDR3 contains 14 residues. In germline, CDR1 is SGHAT, CDR2 FQNNGV.

This clonotype was seen once. The V call is TRBV12-3 or TRBV12-4, the J call TRBJ1-1, with TRBD1 as a possible D gene (5 bases). V was clipped by 6 bases and J by 4 bases, with 9 bases between them. This CDR3 has 12 amino acids. The CDR3 DNA reads as TGTGCCAGCAGGCAGGGATCCACTGAAGCTTTCTTT. Translation gives CASRQGSTEAFF.